The rows below give T cell receptor beta chains drawn from one sample of a study of blood T cell repertoires in COVID-19. Measured with immunoSEQ multiplex PCR; TCRdb has only the in-frame clones, and not every one. Here the sample spans over 200,000 clones, 91% being singletons. The specimen was peripheral blood. The source of these receptors is a young adult with COVID-19, enrolled during active disease. The CDR3 runs from the conserved cysteine through the conserved F or W. D genes are given only for firm matches. Size is omitted from some rows. Given values are once, few, many or a class for expanded clones.

j_gene: TRBJ2-1; d_gene: TRBD1; abundance: -; v_gene: TRBV28; CDR3aa: CASSRGDRAHEQFF; CDR3nt: TGTGCCAGCAGTCGGGGGGACAGGGCCCATGAGCAGTTCTTC
j_gene: TRBJ2-2; d_gene: TRBD2; abundance: -; v_gene: TRBV9; CDR3aa: CASSVASGRAYTGELFF; CDR3nt: TGTGCCAGCAGCGTAGCGAGCGGGAGAGCGTACACCGGGGAGCTGTTTTTT
j_gene: TRBJ2-1; d_gene: TRBD2; abundance: -; v_gene: TRBV4-1; CDR3aa: CASSQEMGLAGWVEQFF; CDR3nt: TGCGCCAGCAGCCAAGAGATGGGACTAGCGGGATGGGTTGAGCAGTTCTTC
j_gene: TRBJ2-5; d_gene: -; abundance: -; v_gene: TRBV11-3; CDR3aa: CASSLEGGATQYF; CDR3nt: TGTGCCAGCAGCTTAGAGGGCGGGGCGACCCAGTACTTC
j_gene: TRBJ1-2; d_gene: -; abundance: -; v_gene: TRBV4-1; CDR3aa: CASSQDGGGRFYGYTF; CDR3nt: TGCGCCAGCAGCCAAGATGGCGGAGGACGGTTCTATGGCTACACCTTC
j_gene: TRBJ2-3; d_gene: TRBD2; abundance: -; v_gene: TRBV28; CDR3aa: CASSLQGLGADTQYF; CDR3nt: TGTGCCAGCAGTCTCCAGGGACTAGGGGCAGATACGCAGTATTTT
j_gene: TRBJ2-2; d_gene: -; abundance: -; v_gene: TRBV5-4; CDR3aa: CASSLAGGAVKPGELFF; CDR3nt: TGTGCCAGCAGCTTGGCCGGGGGAGCGGTAAAGCCCGGGGAGCTGTTTTTT
j_gene: TRBJ1-1; d_gene: -; abundance: -; v_gene: TRBV10-3; CDR3aa: CAISGTGMDTEAFF; CDR3nt: TGTGCCATCAGTGGAACAGGGATGGACACTGAAGCTTTCTTT
j_gene: TRBJ1-1; d_gene: -; abundance: -; v_gene: TRBV7-2; CDR3aa: CASTRGGNTEAFF; CDR3nt: TGTGCCAGCACCCGGGGAGGGAACACTGAAGCTTTCTTT
j_gene: TRBJ2-1; d_gene: TRBD2; abundance: -; v_gene: TRBV5-4; CDR3aa: CASSWGGTSGNEQFF; CDR3nt: TGTGCCAGCAGCTGGGGAGGCACTAGCGGGAATGAGCAGTTCTTC
j_gene: TRBJ2-5; d_gene: TRBD1; abundance: once; v_gene: TRBV25-1; CDR3aa: CASRGKGQGTQETQYF; CDR3nt: TGTGCCAGCAGAGGCAAGGGACAGGGGACCCAAGAGACCCAGTACTTC
j_gene: TRBJ2-7; d_gene: -; abundance: -; v_gene: TRBV27; CDR3aa: CASTPSASYEQYF; CDR3nt: TGTGCCAGCACCCCTAGTGCTTCCTACGAGCAGTACTTC
j_gene: TRBJ2-3; d_gene: -; abundance: once; v_gene: TRBV6-2/TRBV6-3; CDR3aa: CASSSLPGTQYF; CDR3nt: TGTGCCAGCAGTTCCCTCCCTGGCACGCAGTATTTT
j_gene: TRBJ2-3; d_gene: -; abundance: -; v_gene: TRBV19; CDR3aa: CASSIQGGGTDTQYF; CDR3nt: TGTGCCAGTAGTATACAAGGGGGGGGCACAGATACGCAGTATTTT
j_gene: TRBJ1-6; d_gene: TRBD1; abundance: -; v_gene: TRBV27; CDR3aa: CASSIMGQLSSYNSPLHF; CDR3nt: TGTGCCAGCAGTATCATGGGACAGTTAAGCTCCTATAATTCACCCCTCCACTTT
j_gene: TRBJ1-1; d_gene: TRBD1; abundance: -; v_gene: TRBV5-5; CDR3aa: CASSLTTGASTEAFF; CDR3nt: TGTGCCAGCAGCCTTACGACAGGGGCGAGTACTGAAGCTTTCTTT
j_gene: TRBJ2-1; d_gene: -; abundance: -; v_gene: TRBV24-1; CDR3aa: CATSDYRLDQGGNEQFF; CDR3nt: TGTGCCACCAGTGATTATAGACTGGACCAAGGCGGGAATGAGCAGTTCTTC
j_gene: TRBJ2-6; d_gene: TRBD2; abundance: -; v_gene: TRBV9; CDR3aa: CASSPWTSRSSGANVLTF; CDR3nt: TGTGCCAGCAGCCCCTGGACTAGCAGAAGCTCTGGGGCCAACGTCCTGACTTTC
j_gene: TRBJ2-3; d_gene: -; abundance: -; v_gene: TRBV12-3/TRBV12-4; CDR3aa: CASSFSPDTQYF; CDR3nt: TGTGCCAGCAGTTTCTCCCCAGATACGCAGTATTTT
j_gene: TRBJ2-1; d_gene: TRBD2; abundance: -; v_gene: TRBV11-2; CDR3aa: CASSRTSGSNEQFF; CDR3nt: TGTGCCAGCAGCCGGACTAGCGGGAGTAATGAGCAGTTCTTC
j_gene: TRBJ1-1; d_gene: -; abundance: -; v_gene: TRBV2; CDR3aa: CASRARQAEAFF; CDR3nt: TGTGCCAGCAGGGCAAGACAGGCTGAAGCTTTCTTT
j_gene: TRBJ2-6; d_gene: -; abundance: -; v_gene: TRBV6-5; CDR3aa: CASSPIRLRANVLTF; CDR3nt: TGTGCCAGCAGTCCCATACGACTCAGGGCCAACGTCCTGACTTTC
j_gene: TRBJ2-1; d_gene: TRBD2; abundance: once; v_gene: TRBV23-1; CDR3aa: CASSQVGLAGGPYNEQFF; CDR3nt: TGCGCCAGCAGTCAAGTGGGACTAGCGGGAGGCCCCTACAATGAGCAGTTCTTC
j_gene: TRBJ1-2; d_gene: TRBD1; abundance: -; v_gene: TRBV24-1; CDR3aa: CATIWSVDRGCKDYGYTF; CDR3nt: TGTGCCACCATATGGTCCGTGGACAGGGGCTGTAAGGACTATGGCTACACCTTC
j_gene: TRBJ2-1; d_gene: -; abundance: -; v_gene: TRBV27; CDR3aa: CASSSAGIYEQFF; CDR3nt: TGTGCCAGCAGTTCCGCGGGAATCTATGAGCAGTTCTTC
j_gene: TRBJ2-2; d_gene: -; abundance: -; v_gene: TRBV5-6; CDR3aa: CASSLFPFTGELFF; CDR3nt: TGTGCCAGCAGCTTGTTTCCCTTTACCGGGGAGCTGTTTTTT
j_gene: TRBJ2-1; d_gene: -; abundance: -; v_gene: TRBV30; CDR3aa: CAWSVLLVWCNEQFF; CDR3nt: TGTGCCTGGAGTGTACTACTAGTCTGGTGCAATGAGCAGTTCTTC
j_gene: TRBJ2-4; d_gene: -; abundance: -; v_gene: TRBV19; CDR3aa: CASTGRGWVGAKNIQYF; CDR3nt: TGTGCCAGTACTGGCAGAGGGTGGGTTGGGGCCAAAAACATTCAGTACTTC
j_gene: TRBJ2-3; d_gene: -; abundance: -; v_gene: TRBV7-9; CDR3aa: CASSPGVLGSTDTQYF; CDR3nt: TGTGCCAGCAGCCCGGGGGTACTTGGAAGCACAGATACGCAGTATTTT
j_gene: TRBJ2-1; d_gene: TRBD2; abundance: -; v_gene: TRBV7-9; CDR3aa: CASSAGLAGRYNEQFF; CDR3nt: TGTGCCAGCAGCGCCGGACTAGCGGGCCGCTACAATGAGCAGTTCTTC
j_gene: TRBJ1-6; d_gene: -; abundance: -; v_gene: TRBV18; CDR3aa: CASSPNRSSYNSPLHF; CDR3nt: TGTGCCAGCTCACCAAACAGGAGCTCCTATAATTCACCCCTCCACTTT
j_gene: TRBJ2-7; d_gene: TRBD2; abundance: -; v_gene: TRBV4-1; CDR3aa: CASSQGGLADSYEQYF; CDR3nt: TGCGCCAGCAGCCAAGGGGGACTAGCGGACTCCTACGAGCAGTACTTC
j_gene: TRBJ1-2; d_gene: -; abundance: -; v_gene: TRBV28; CDR3aa: CASSPDSYGYTF; CDR3nt: TGTGCCAGCAGTCCGGACAGCTATGGCTACACCTTC